One sample yielded the 8 T cell receptor beta chains listed below, sequenced in a study of identifying expanded T cells in peripheral blood. The table came from immunoSEQ multiplex PCR; TCRdb's copy has only in-frame clones and leaves some out. Of 97,000 or so clones listed, around 88% are singletons. The sequenced material came from blood. These receptors came from a person between 18 and 70 years old in good health.

V is TRBV13 and J is TRBJ1-2, with TRBD1 matching over 12 bases. The germline V gene encodes CDR1 PRHDT and CDR2 FYEKMQ (reference sequence). This CDR3 region has 15 residues. V was pared by 3 bases and J by 6 bases, with 5 bases of the junction left unmatched. CDR3 nucleotide sequence: TGTGCCAGCAGCTTGAGGGGACAGGGGGCCAATGGCTACACCTTC. Its translation is CASSLRGQGANGYTF.

V and J are TRBV27 and TRBJ2-7; D not resolved. Between the trimmed V and J ends, which lost 3 bases and 0 bases, there was a span of 9 bases. The CDR3 consists of 14 residues. Germline values: CDR1 MNHEY, CDR2 SMNVEV (reference sequence). CDR3 protein: CASSFSVTSYEQYF. The CDR3 DNA reads TGTGCCAGCAGTTTTTCAGTAACCTCCTACGAGCAGTACTTC.

The chain combines TRBV7-9 with TRBJ1-2; a possible D gene is TRBD1 (6 bases). The V and J ends lost 1 base and 3 bases respectively, with 15 bases between them. CDR1 SEHNR and CDR2 FQNEAQ come from the germline V gene (reference sequence). This CDR3 has 16 residues. In DNA form, the CDR3 reads TGTGCCAGCAGCTTAGACAGGGAAACACCATACTATGGCTACACCTTC. It codes for CASSLDRETPYYGYTF. Filled out from reference TRBV7-9 and TRBJ1-2, the complete variable domain reads DTGVSQNPRHKITKRGQNVTFRCDPISEHNRLYWYRQTLGQGPEFLTYFQNEAQLEKSRLLSDRFSAERPKGSFSTLEIQRTEQGDSAMYLCASSLDRETPYYGYTFGSGTRLTVV.

This sequence joins TRBV19 and TRBJ1-2; D is uncertain. V gave up 1 base and J gave up 3 bases, with 9 bases separating them. This CDR3 has 14 residues. The germline gives CDR1 LNHDA, CDR2 SQIVND (reference sequence). The DNA for the CDR3 is TGTGCCAGTAGTATAGTTTCCAAACACTATGGCTACACCTTC. As protein: CASSIVSKHYGYTF.

This clone was observed once. V and J are TRBV11-1 and TRBJ1-1, with D possibly TRBD1 on 5 matching bases. V was cut by 5 bases and J by 11 bases, with 18 bases left in between. The CDR3 spans 13 residues. CDR1 and CDR2 (germline): SGHAT, FQDESV (reference sequence). The CDR3 reads CASSPNSRGRAFF. DNA for the CDR3: TGTGCCAGCAGCCCAAACAGCCGGGGGAGGGCTTTCTTT.

The DNA for the CDR3 is TGTGCCAGCAGTCACACCGGGGCGGGGGAGCAGTACTTC. Its protein product is CASSHTGAGEQYF. V gene TRBV6-1 combines with J gene TRBJ2-7, with D tentatively TRBD2 (6 bases). The germline gives CDR1 MNHNS, CDR2 SASEGT. V lost 5 bases to trimming and J lost 7 bases, with 15 bases between them. CDR3 length: 13 residues.

The genes are TRBV6-5 and TRBJ1-6; D possibly corresponds to TRBD1 (5 bases). Germline V gene sequence: CDR1 MNHEY, CDR2 SVGAGI. The length of the CDR3 is 14 residues. Trimming took 4 bases from V and 7 from J, leaving 11 bases between them. The CDR3 here is CASSSRGGNSPLHF. The CDR3 nucleotides are TGTGCCAGCAGTTCCCGGGGGGGAAATTCACCCCTCCACTTT.

The chain couples TRBV9 to TRBJ2-2; weak D call: TRBD1 (6 bases). The CDR3 runs 16 residues. With 5 bases removed from V and 0 bases from J, the gap between germline ends came to 14 bases. The germline V gene has CDR1 SGDLS and CDR2 YYNGEE. CDR3 coding DNA: TGTGCCAGCAGTCGGGACATCTTTTCGAACACCGGGGAGCTGTTTTTT. It translates to CASSRDIFSNTGELFF.